This TCR beta chain derives from a study of blood T cells in healthy people across ages. The overall study: About one barcoded beta molecule per two T cells was the capture yield of template switching.

V was clipped by 5 bases and J by 3 bases; unmatched bases: 6. The CDR3 has 14 residues. The germline gives CDR1 SGHRS, CDR2 YFSETQ. A second 7 to 11 cycle PCR used barcoded and J-beta primers. Each CDR3 protein gets one entry after TCRdb re-called the 5' RACE reads with MiXCR. The top ten hold less than 15% of the sample, which has 1 million to 1.2 million distinct CDR3 sequences, around two fifths seen once. This receptor was obtained from a man aged 18 to 30 in good health. V is TRBV5-1 and J is TRBJ1-2, with 8 bases fitting TRBD1. The sequenced sample was blood. The CDR3 sequence is CASSLPGGDYGYTF. The CDR3 region has the DNA TGCGCCAGCAGTCTTCCAGGGGGCGACTATGGCTACACCTTC.